The 3 T cell receptor beta chains presented below share a single source sample, sequenced in a study of cytomegalovirus exposure and HLA in healthy donors. Use of 60 Vbeta and 13 Jbeta primers characterized the PCR. The repertoire was sequenced with immunoSEQ multiplex PCR; TCRdb's copy has only in-frame clones and lacks some. The sample gives 90,000 to 110,000 clones, around 72% of which show up once; about 2.2% is in the top ten. Material: PBMCs. The source of these receptors is a man aged 25-45 years in good health and CMV-seronegative.

The chain is built from TRBV30 and TRBJ1-6; D remains unclear. Trimming stripped 2 bases from V and 7 bases from J, with 3 bases between. The CDR3 extends over 11 amino acids. CDR1 and CDR2 (germline): GTSNPN, SVGIG (reference sequence). CDR3 residues: CAWSLNSPLHF. The CDR3 DNA reads TGTGCCTGGAGTTTAAATTCACCCCTCCACTTT.

V usage is TRBV2 and J usage is TRBJ1-2, with D uncertain. The germline gives CDR1 SNHLY, CDR2 FYNNEI. With 4 bases removed from V and 5 bases from J, the gap between germline ends came to 14 bases. This CDR3 is built from 14 residues. CDR3 protein: CASSVEGKGYGYTF. The CDR3 nucleotides read TGTGCCAGCAGTGTAGAGGGAAAGGGTTATGGCTACACCTTC. The full variable domain, completed using reference TRBV2 and TRBJ1-2, is EPEVTQTPSHQVTQMGQEVILRCVPISNHLYFYWYRQILGQKVEFLVSFYNNEISEKSEIFDDQFSVERPDGSNFTLKIRSTKLEDSAMYFCASSVEGKGYGYTFGSGTRLTVV.

The rearrangement links TRBV7-3 to TRBJ2-7; D might be TRBD2 (6 bases). Trimming took 1 base from V and 7 from J, leaving 8 bases between them. This CDR3 is 12 amino acids long. Germline CDR1 is SGHTA and CDR2 is FQGTGA. CDR3 sequence (DNA): TGTGCCAGCAGCTTAAATGGGGGGGAGCAGTACTTC. Amino acids: CASSLNGGEQYF.